This T cell receptor (beta chain) was retrieved from a study of T cells in Graves' hyperthyroidism and ophthalmopathy. Study-level findings and limits: With a median lead of 6.5 months before onset, the model predicted ophthalmopathy. The majority of expanded thyroid clonotypes above 0.001 also appeared in blood.

J gave up 4 bases and V 2 bases, and 10 bases lay outside the gene matches. The CDR3 totals 16 residues. The germline V gene has CDR1 SGHDT and CDR2 YYEEEE. Amplification targeted TCR beta CDR3 regions from RNA transcripts. First-round RT-PCR of the TCR CDR3 relied on the HTBI primer set. TCRdb ran MiXCR on the multiplex PCR reads and lists one entry per CDR3 protein. This repertoire shows some 400,000 distinct CDR3 sequences, around an eighth found once; its top ten account for about 20%. This clonotype showed up just a few times. Its antigen is not identified. V and J are TRBV5-6 and TRBJ2-7; 9 nucleotides match TRBD2. This clonotype was sampled from a man in his thirties or forties with Graves' hyperthyroidism that later progressed to Graves' ophthalmopathy. Source material: blood. The CDR3 here is CASSFSGGLQRYEQYF. CDR3 bases: TGTGCCAGCAGCTTCAGCGGGGGGCTTCAACGGTACGAGCAGTACTTC.